In its sample, the clone carrying this T cell receptor (beta chain) was seen once. Antigen unknown. Total RNA (around 0.45 ug) served as template for TCR beta cDNA synthesis primed by a constant-region primer. Three nested multiplex PCR rounds, a slightly modified ARM-PCR method, built the TCR beta libraries. A C-beta reverse primer and TRBV1-TRBV30 forward primers served in each of the first two PCR rounds, at 10 cycles apiece. MiXCR was run by TCRdb on the multiplex PCR reads, yielding one entry per CDR3 protein. Here the sample spans approximately 80,000 distinct CDR3 sequences, 69% being singletons. The data derive from a study of tumor-infiltrating lymphocytes in primary liver carcinoma. DNA and RNA were both co-extracted from 20-30 mg of bulk tissue that had not been sorted. Germline CDR1 is LNHNV and CDR2 is YYDKDF (reference sequence). The CDR3 runs 15 residues. Trimming removed 0 bases from V and 1 base from J; junction bases left unmatched: 3.

The study's findings and limits: Tumor region pairs shared more overlap than did tumor-adjacent and tumor-blood pairs.

The receptor was isolated from a man aged 35 to 55 with primary liver carcinoma and hepatitis B virus infection. V is TRBV15 and J is TRBJ2-7; 7 bases are shared with TRBD2. Sequencing used tumor-adjacent normal liver tissue. In DNA form, the CDR3 reads TGTGCCACCAGCAGAGATGGCGGGAGTTCCTACGAGCAGTACTTC. This sequence encodes CATSRDGGSSYEQYF.